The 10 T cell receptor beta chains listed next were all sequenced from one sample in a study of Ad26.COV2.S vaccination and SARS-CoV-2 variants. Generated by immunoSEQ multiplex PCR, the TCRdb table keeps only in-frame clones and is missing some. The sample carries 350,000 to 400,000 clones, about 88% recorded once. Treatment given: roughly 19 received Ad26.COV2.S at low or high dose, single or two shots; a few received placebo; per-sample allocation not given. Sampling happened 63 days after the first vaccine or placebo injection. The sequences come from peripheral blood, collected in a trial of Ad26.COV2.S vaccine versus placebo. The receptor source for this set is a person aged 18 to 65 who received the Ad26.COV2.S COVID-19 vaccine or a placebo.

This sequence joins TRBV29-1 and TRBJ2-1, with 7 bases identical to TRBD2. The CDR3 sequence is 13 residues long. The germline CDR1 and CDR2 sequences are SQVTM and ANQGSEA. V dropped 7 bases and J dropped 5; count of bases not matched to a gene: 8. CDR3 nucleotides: TGCAGCGGGCTGGCGGGGGATAACAATGAGCAGTTCTTC. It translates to CSGLAGDNNEQFF.

The CDR3 DNA reads as TGTGCCAGCAGCCTCGTTCGGGGGACCGGGGAGCTGTTTTTT. This codes for CASSLVRGTGELFF. The V gene is TRBV13, the J gene TRBJ2-2, with D perhaps matching TRBD2 (6 bases). V shed 5 bases and J shed 5 bases, with 12 bases lying between them. This CDR3 contains 14 residues. CDR1 is PRHDT and CDR2 is FYEKMQ in the germline V gene (reference sequence).

The CDR3 is CASSFLGQGLSYEQYF. The DNA for the CDR3 is TGTGCCAGCAGCTTTTTAGGACAGGGACTATCCTACGAGCAGTACTTC. The rearrangement uses TRBV11-2 and TRBJ2-7, with D possibly being TRBD1 (8 bases). V was pared by 3 bases and J by 1 base, with 16 bases between. This CDR3 spans 16 amino acids. Germline V gene data show CDR1 as SGHAT and CDR2 as FQNNGV.

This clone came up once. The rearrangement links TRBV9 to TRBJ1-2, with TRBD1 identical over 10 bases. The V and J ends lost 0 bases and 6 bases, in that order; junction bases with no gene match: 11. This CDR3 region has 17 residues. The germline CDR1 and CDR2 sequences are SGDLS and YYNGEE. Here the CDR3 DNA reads TGTGCCAGCAGCGTAGAGGGACAGGGGTTGGCTATCGATGGCTACACCTTC. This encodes CASSVEGQGLAIDGYTF. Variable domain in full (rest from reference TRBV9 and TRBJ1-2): DSGVTQTPKHLITATGQRVTLRCSPRSGDLSVYWYQQSLDQGLQFLIQYYNGEERAKGNILERFSAQQFPDLHSELNLSSLELGDSALYFCASSVEGQGLAIDGYTFGSGTRLTVV.

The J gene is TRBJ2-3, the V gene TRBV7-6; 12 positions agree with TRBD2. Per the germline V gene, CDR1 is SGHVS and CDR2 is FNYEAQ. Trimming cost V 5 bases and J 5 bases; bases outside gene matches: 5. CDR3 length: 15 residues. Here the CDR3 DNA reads TGTGCCAGCAGCCCCCGGACTAGCGGGGAAGATACGCAGTATTTT. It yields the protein CASSPRTSGEDTQYF.

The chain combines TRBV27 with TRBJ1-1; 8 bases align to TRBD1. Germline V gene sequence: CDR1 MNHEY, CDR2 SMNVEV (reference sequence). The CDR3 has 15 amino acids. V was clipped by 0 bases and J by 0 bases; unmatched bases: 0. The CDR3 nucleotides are TGTGCCAGCAGTTTATCGACAGGGGTGAACACTGAAGCTTTCTTT. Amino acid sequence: CASSLSTGVNTEAFF.

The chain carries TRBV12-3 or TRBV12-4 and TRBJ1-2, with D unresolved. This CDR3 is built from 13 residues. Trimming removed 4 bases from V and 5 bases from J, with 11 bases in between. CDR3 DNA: TGTGCCAGCAGTTCCCTCACGCATTATGGCTACACCTTC. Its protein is CASSSLTHYGYTF.

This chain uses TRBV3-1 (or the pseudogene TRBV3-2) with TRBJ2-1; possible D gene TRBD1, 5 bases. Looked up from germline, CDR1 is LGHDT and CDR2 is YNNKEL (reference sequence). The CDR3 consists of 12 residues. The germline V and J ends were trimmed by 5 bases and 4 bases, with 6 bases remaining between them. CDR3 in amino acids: CASSGQYNEQFF. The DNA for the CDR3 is TGTGCCAGCAGCGGACAATACAATGAGCAGTTCTTC.

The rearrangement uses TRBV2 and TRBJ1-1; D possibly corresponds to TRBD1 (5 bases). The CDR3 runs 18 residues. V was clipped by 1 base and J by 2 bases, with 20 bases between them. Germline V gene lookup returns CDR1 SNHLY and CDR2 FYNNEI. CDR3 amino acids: CASSEGAGYSWGNTEAFF. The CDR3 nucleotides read TGTGCCAGCAGTGAAGGGGCAGGGTACAGTTGGGGCAACACTGAAGCTTTCTTT.

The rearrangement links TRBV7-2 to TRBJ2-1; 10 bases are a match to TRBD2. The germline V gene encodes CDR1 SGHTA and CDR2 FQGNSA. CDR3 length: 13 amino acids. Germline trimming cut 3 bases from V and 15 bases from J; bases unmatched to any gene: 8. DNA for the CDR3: TGTGCCAGCAGCTTGCCCAGCGGGGGGGCTTTGTTCTTC. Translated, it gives CASSLPSGGALFF.